What follows are 21 T cell receptor beta chains derived from one specimen sequenced in a study of shared clonotypes between healthy human individuals. Some clones are missing from TCRdb's copy, which holds only in-frame ones; the method was immunoSEQ multiplex PCR. The table shows about 2.3 million clones, with just over 90% occurring only once. Sequencing was performed on naive CD4+ T cells from PBMCs. As to subset: CD45RA+ positively selected. These receptors were collected from a man between 18 and 29 years old in good health. Some clones in this sample may be carry-over from other donors' samples.

In DNA, the CDR3 is TGTGCCAGCAGCCAAGACACACGCTCCTACGAGCAGTACTTC. Translated, it gives CASSQDTRSYEQYF. V is TRBV4-2 and J is TRBJ2-7, with D unclear. The CDR3 sequence is 14 residues long. The V end was cut by 0 bases, the J end by 0 bases, with 6 bases between. From germline, CDR1 is LGHNA and CDR2 YNFKEQ.

The chain uses TRBV28 and TRBJ1-5; the D is unclear. The V gene lost 10 bases and the J gene lost 9 bases, with 25 bases spanning the gap. From germline, CDR1 is MDHEN and CDR2 SYDVKM. The length of the CDR3 is 15 residues. The DNA of the CDR3 is TGTGCCACAGTGATGGCAGATCCCCCTGTAGGGCCCCAGCATTTT. This encodes CATVMADPPVGPQHF.

The chain uses TRBV2 and TRBJ2-1, with D uncertain. Trimming removed 1 base at V and 8 bases at J, with 15 bases between. The CDR3 consists of 15 residues. The V gene's germline CDR1 is SNHLY and CDR2 FYNNEI. Written as DNA, the CDR3 is TGTGCCAGCAGTGAAGATAGTGGGTGGGCCCATGAGCAGTTCTTC. Translation: CASSEDSGWAHEQFF. Filled out from reference TRBV2 and TRBJ2-1, the complete variable domain reads EPEVTQTPSHQVTQMGQEVILRCVPISNHLYFYWYRQILGQKVEFLVSFYNNEISEKSEIFDDQFSVERPDGSNFTLKIRSTKLEDSAMYFCASSEDSGWAHEQFFGPGTRLTVL.

The genes are TRBV7-8 and TRBJ2-5; D uncertain. Trimming removed 2 bases at V and 3 bases at J, with 7 bases between. This CDR3 is 13 amino acids long. CDR1 and CDR2 from the germline V gene are SGHVS and FQNEAQ. CDR3 DNA: TGTGCCAGCAGCTTAATGGGGAAAGAGACCCAGTACTTC. This gives the protein CASSLMGKETQYF.

Notes on this clone: In the same sample, other DNA sequences code for this CDR3. The V call is TRBV5-1, the J call TRBJ2-5; D is perhaps TRBD1 or TRBD2 (5 bases each). The CDR3 totals 14 residues. Germline V gives CDR1 SGHRS, CDR2 YFSETQ. Between the trimmed V and J ends, which lost 1 base and 2 bases, there was a span of 9 bases. Here the CDR3 DNA reads TGCGCCAGCAGCTTGCCGGGACCACAAGAGACCCAGTACTTC. Protein product: CASSLPGPQETQYF.

The chain's CDR3 is CASSFVQGSNSYNEQFF. CDR3 DNA sequence: TGTGCCAGCAGTTTTGTACAGGGGAGCAACTCCTACAATGAGCAGTTCTTC. The rearrangement uses TRBV28 and TRBJ2-1, with 7 nucleotides matching TRBD1. CDR1 and CDR2 from the germline V gene are MDHEN and SYDVKM. The V segment lost 3 bases and the J segment 0 bases; nucleotides outside the gene matches: 8. The CDR3 covers 17 residues.

A few counts support this clone. J is TRBJ1-2 and V is TRBV11-2; the match to TRBD1 covers 7 bases. This CDR3 spans 13 amino acids. Trimming removed 4 bases from V and 3 bases from J; junction bases left unmatched: 2. Germline loops: CDR1 SGHAT, CDR2 FQNNGV. This CDR3 reads CASSSTGYYGYTF. DNA of the CDR3: TGTGCCAGCAGCTCGACAGGGTACTATGGCTACACCTTC.

This clone has just one count. This rearrangement joins TRBV5-4 to TRBJ1-2; tentative D call: TRBD1 (5 bases). V was cut by 5 bases and J by 0 bases, with 20 bases left in between. This CDR3 has 17 amino acids. CDR1 is SGHNT and CDR2 is YYREEE in the germline V gene (reference sequence). CDR3 in amino acids: CASSQNVGTVANYGYTF. The CDR3 DNA reads as TGTGCCAGCAGTCAAAACGTAGGGACGGTAGCTAACTATGGCTACACCTTC.

This chain connects TRBV25-1 to TRBJ2-1; 7 bases fit TRBD1. V dropped 0 bases and J dropped 2; count of bases not matched to a gene: 4. CDR1 MGHDK and CDR2 SYGVNS come from the germline V gene. The CDR3 has 16 amino acids. The CDR3 bases are TGTGCCAGCAGTGAATATAAGGGGGCTACCTACAATGAGCAGTTCTTC. Translation: CASSEYKGATYNEQFF.

In this sample, this clone turned up once. The same CDR3 arises from other DNA sequences in this sample as well. This rearrangement joins TRBV4-3 to TRBJ1-5; D unresolved. Trimming removed 0 bases at V and 6 bases at J, with 6 bases between. There are 13 residues in the CDR3. Germline V gene data show CDR1 as LGHNA and CDR2 as YSLEER. DNA of the CDR3: TGCGCCAGCAGCCAAGACCGACGTCAGCCCCAGCATTTT. Amino acids: CASSQDRRQPQHF.

The rearrangement uses TRBV4-2 and TRBJ1-2, with D unresolved. Germline V gives CDR1 LGHNA, CDR2 YNFKEQ. The CDR3 has 15 residues. V shed 0 bases and J shed 4 bases, with 12 bases lying between them. The CDR3 DNA follows: TGTGCCAGCAGCCAAGATCAGCGGGGTGGCTATGGCTACACCTTC. The encoded protein is CASSQDQRGGYGYTF.

The chain uses TRBV9 and TRBJ1-3; D is undetermined. Germline V gives CDR1 SGDLS, CDR2 YYNGEE. The CDR3 is 16 amino acids. Trimming removed 6 bases from V and 0 bases from J, with 16 bases in between. The CDR3 loop reads CASTQSEPDSGNTIYF. CDR3 sequence (DNA): TGTGCCAGCACCCAGTCGGAGCCGGACTCTGGAAACACCATATATTTT.

The V and J genes are TRBV9 and TRBJ2-2, with a possible D match to TRBD1 (5 bases). The CDR3 covers 14 residues. Trimming shortened V by 6 bases and J by 2 bases, and 11 bases separated the two germline ends. CDR1 and CDR2 from the germline V gene are SGDLS and YYNGEE. This CDR3 reads CASTRQRNTGELFF. The CDR3 DNA follows: TGTGCCAGCACTCGACAGAGAAACACCGGGGAGCTGTTTTTT.

This chain uses TRBV13 with TRBJ2-7; D is unresolved. Germline V gene lookup returns CDR1 PRHDT and CDR2 FYEKMQ (reference sequence). V lost 5 bases to trimming and J lost 0 bases, with 20 bases between them. The CDR3 length is 17 residues. For the CDR3, the DNA is TGTGCCAGCAGCCTCTACGGGCAGGCAAGAACCTCCTACGAGCAGTACTTC. Translation: CASSLYGQARTSYEQYF.

The genes are TRBV5-1 and TRBJ2-7, with 7 bases identical to TRBD1. Germline trimming cut 3 bases from V and 2 bases from J; bases unmatched to any gene: 8. The CDR3 runs to 15 residues. The germline V gene encodes CDR1 SGHRS and CDR2 YFSETQ. CDR3 amino acids: CASSWPTGTAYEQYF. CDR3 sequence (DNA): TGCGCCAGCAGCTGGCCAACGGGGACAGCCTACGAGCAGTACTTC.

CDR3 nucleotide sequence: TGCGCCAGCAGCTTCTCGGACGGCACAGATACGCAGTATTTT. The encoded protein is CASSFSDGTDTQYF. The chain recombines TRBV5-1 with TRBJ2-3; D unclear. The V end lost 2 bases, the J end lost 1 base, and 8 bases lay between the germline ends. The CDR3 is 14 amino acids. CDR1 is SGHRS, CDR2 YFSETQ, per germline.

This clone was detected only once. CDR3 coding DNA: TGTGCCACTCGCCTTGGGGACGGAAAGGTCTGGTTCTACAATGAGCAGTTCTTC. It encodes CATRLGDGKVWFYNEQFF. This chain links TRBV28 with TRBJ2-1, with D tentatively TRBD1 or TRBD2 (5 bases each). Germline V CDR1 and CDR2: MDHEN, SYDVKM. The CDR3 is 18 amino acids. Trimming cost V 10 bases and J 3 bases, with 28 bases left between them.

The V call is TRBV6-5, the J call TRBJ1-2; D ambiguous. The germline V gene has CDR1 MNHEY and CDR2 SVGAGI. Trimming removed 4 bases from V and 10 bases from J, with 16 bases in between. CDR3 length equals 13 residues. In DNA form, the CDR3 reads TGTGCCAGCAGTTTGCGCAGGACCCATCCCTACACCTTC. Protein product: CASSLRRTHPYTF.

The J gene is TRBJ1-5, the V gene TRBV9, with 7 bases that match TRBD1. Germline V lookup: CDR1 SGDLS, CDR2 YYNGEE. V lost 4 bases and J lost 8; bases outside the gene matches: 12. The CDR3 runs to 15 residues. DNA of the CDR3: TGTGCCAGCAGCCTCCGGACAGGAGGGGGGGAGCCCCAGCATTTT. Protein sequence: CASSLRTGGGEPQHF.

CDR3 region: CASSPQVSLNEQFF. The CDR3 region has the DNA TGTGCCAGCTCACCGCAGGTGAGCCTCAATGAGCAGTTCTTC. The chain uses TRBV18 and TRBJ2-1; no clear D. Trimming pared 3 bases from V and 6 bases from J, leaving 12 bases between. From germline, CDR1 is KGHSH and CDR2 LQKENI. This CDR3 has 14 residues.

In DNA form, the CDR3 reads TGCGCCAGCAGCTTGGGGGTCGTTAATGAGCAGTTCTTC. Its protein product is CASSLGVVNEQFF. The chain uses TRBV5-1 and TRBJ2-1; D ambiguous. The CDR3 loop spans 13 amino acids. V was pared by 0 bases and J by 7 bases, with 8 bases between. Germline CDR1 reads SGHRS; CDR2 reads YFSETQ.